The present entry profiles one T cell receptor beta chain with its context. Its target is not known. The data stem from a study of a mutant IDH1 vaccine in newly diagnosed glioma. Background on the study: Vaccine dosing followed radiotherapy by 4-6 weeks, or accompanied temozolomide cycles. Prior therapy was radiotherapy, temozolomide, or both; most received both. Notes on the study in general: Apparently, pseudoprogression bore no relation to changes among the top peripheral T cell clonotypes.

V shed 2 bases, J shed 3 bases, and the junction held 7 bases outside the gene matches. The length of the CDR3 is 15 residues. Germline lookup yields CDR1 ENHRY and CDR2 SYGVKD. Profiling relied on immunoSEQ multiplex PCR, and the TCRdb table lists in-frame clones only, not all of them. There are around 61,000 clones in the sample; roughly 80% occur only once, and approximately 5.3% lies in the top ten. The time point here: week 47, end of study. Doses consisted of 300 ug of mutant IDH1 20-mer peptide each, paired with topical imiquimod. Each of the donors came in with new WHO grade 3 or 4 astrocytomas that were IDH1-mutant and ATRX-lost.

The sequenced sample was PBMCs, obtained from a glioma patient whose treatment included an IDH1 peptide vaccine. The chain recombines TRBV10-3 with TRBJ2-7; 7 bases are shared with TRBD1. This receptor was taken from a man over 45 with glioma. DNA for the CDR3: TGTGCCATCAGTGAGCCGACGACAGGGCACTACGAGCAGTACTTC. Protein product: CAISEPTTGHYEQYF.